A single T cell receptor beta chain is shown here with its context. The germline gives CDR1 SGHNT, CDR2 YENEEA. This CDR3 is 15 amino acids long. The V and J ends lost 5 bases and 2 bases respectively, with 15 bases between them. The data were produced by immunoSEQ multiplex PCR, yet TCRdb's version contains in-frame clones alone and is incomplete. The sample lists roughly 2 million clones, 85% to 95% occurring once. This specimen belongs to a study of shared clonotypes between healthy human individuals. This receptor was taken from a man aged 18 to 30 in good health. Sequenced input: naive CD4+ T cells sorted from blood. Subset in this sample: CD45RA+ positively selected. The J gene is TRBJ2-5, the V gene TRBV11-3, with D possibly being TRBD1 (7 bases). The CDR3 DNA reads TGTGCCAGCAGCCCAGGGGGGCTGGGGCAAGAGACCCAGTACTTC. It codes for CASSPGGLGQETQYF.